A single sample gave rise to the 28 T cell receptor beta chains below, sequenced in a study of cytomegalovirus exposure and HLA in healthy donors. Assay used: immunoSEQ multiplex PCR; TCRdb lists only in-frame clones, some missing. The sample shows 100,000 or so clones, about 86% of them seen only once. The sequenced sample was PBMCs. The source is a woman younger than 35 in good health and CMV-seropositive.

This clone has only one observation. The chain is built from TRBV12-5 and TRBJ2-1; TRBD2 aligns across 10 bases. The CDR3 covers 16 residues. Germline CDR1 LGHNT, CDR2 FRNRAP. V gave up 0 bases and J gave up 6 bases; unmatched junction bases: 5. The CDR3 nucleotides read TGTGCTAGTGGTTTGGTAGGCCTAGCGGGGGTCAATGAGCAGTTCTTC. It yields the protein CASGLVGLAGVNEQFF.

Only one count was recorded for this clone. This chain uses TRBV5-1 with TRBJ2-1, with 9 positions matching TRBD1. From germline, CDR1 is SGHRS and CDR2 YFSETQ. V lost 3 bases and J lost 7; bases outside the gene matches: 8. The CDR3 runs to 15 residues. CDR3 nucleotide sequence: TGCGCCAGCAGCTATGGACAGGGGATAGGGAATGAGCAGTTCTTC. This encodes CASSYGQGIGNEQFF.

The genes are TRBV6-1 and TRBJ1-2; D possibly corresponds to TRBD1 (5 bases). Per germline, CDR1 MNHNS and CDR2 SASEGT. V was cut by 1 base and J by 0 bases, with 9 bases left in between. The CDR3 totals 15 residues. CDR3 bases: TGTGCCAGCAGTGAAGTCCCAGGGCCTAACTATGGCTACACCTTC. Translated, it gives CASSEVPGPNYGYTF.

This chain connects TRBV5-1 to TRBJ2-5; no clear D. CDR1 is SGHRS, CDR2 YFSETQ, per germline. V gave up 0 bases and J gave up 5 bases, with 5 bases separating them. This CDR3 has 12 amino acids. The CDR3 DNA follows: TGCGCCAGCAGCTTGGCCAGTGAGACCCAGTACTTC. Protein: CASSLASETQYF.

This rearrangement joins TRBV11-3 to TRBJ2-7; 7 bases are a match to TRBD1. CDR3 size: 16 residues. Germline lookup yields CDR1 SGHNT and CDR2 YENEEA. V shed 5 bases, J shed 6 bases, and the junction held 16 bases outside the gene matches. Written as DNA, the CDR3 is TGTGCCAGCAGCAACACCCTGGGACAGCTCCCAAGCGAGCAGTACTTC. Translated, it gives CASSNTLGQLPSEQYF.

This rearrangement joins TRBV27 to TRBJ2-7, with TRBD2 identical over 7 bases. Germline lookup yields CDR1 MNHEY and CDR2 SMNVEV (reference sequence). The CDR3 runs to 15 residues. Trimming at V came to 0 bases and at J to 4 bases, leaving 6 bases not matched to a gene. In DNA form, the CDR3 reads TGTGCCAGCAGTTTATCCGCGGGAGTTGGTTACGAGCAGTACTTC. Its protein product is CASSLSAGVGYEQYF.

The V gene is TRBV19, the J gene TRBJ2-3, with 7 bases fitting TRBD2. Germline CDR1 LNHDA, CDR2 SQIVND (reference sequence). The V and J ends lost 5 bases and 3 bases, in that order; junction bases with no gene match: 8. This CDR3 region has 15 residues. The CDR3 spells CASSWEGSRTDTQYF. The CDR3 DNA reads TGTGCCAGTAGTTGGGAGGGAAGTCGGACAGATACGCAGTATTTT.

This CDR3 reads CASYEIAAGARRSYEQYF. CDR3 nucleotides: TGTGCCAGCTACGAAATCGCAGCGGGGGCGCGCCGTTCCTACGAGCAGTACTTC. The V gene is TRBV2, the J gene TRBJ2-7; 8 bases are a match to TRBD2. Trimming removed 8 bases from V and 1 base from J; junction bases left unmatched: 19. From germline, CDR1 is SNHLY and CDR2 FYNNEI. This CDR3 contains 18 residues.

This rearrangement joins TRBV2 to TRBJ1-1; TRBD1 is a possible D gene (6 bases). V was shortened by 5 bases and J by 0 bases, with 16 bases between the two germline ends. This CDR3 is 16 amino acids long. The V gene's germline CDR1 is SNHLY and CDR2 FYNNEI. CDR3 nucleotides: TGTGCCAGCAGTAAAAGGACAGCCTTCATGAACACTGAAGCTTTCTTT. Protein sequence: CASSKRTAFMNTEAFF.

The rearrangement uses TRBV7-3 and TRBJ1-2, with D possibly matching TRBD1 (5 bases). The CDR3 has 13 residues. The V end was cut by 1 base, the J end by 8 bases, with 11 bases between. Germline-derived CDR1 and CDR2 are SGHTA and FQGTGA. CDR3 nucleotide sequence: TGTGCCAGCAGCTTAAAACAGGTGCTAGGCTACACCTTC. This encodes CASSLKQVLGYTF.

The chain recombines TRBV5-5 with TRBJ1-2; weak D call: TRBD1 (6 bases). The V gene's germline CDR1 is SGHKS and CDR2 YYEKEE (reference sequence). Between the trimmed V and J ends, which lost 4 bases and 4 bases, there was a span of 17 bases. The CDR3 has 15 amino acids. The CDR3 reads CASSLAGQGIYGYTF. The CDR3 DNA follows: TGTGCCAGCAGCCTGGCGGGCCAGGGGATCTATGGCTACACCTTC. The variable domain in full, with the rest retrieved from reference TRBV5-5 and TRBJ1-2, is DAGVTQSPTHLIKTRGQQVTLRCSPISGHKSVSWYQQVLGQGPQFIFQYYEKEERGRGNFPDRFSARQFPNYSSELNVNALLLGDSALYLCASSLAGQGIYGYTFGSGTRLTVV.

A note on this clone: Other DNA sequences of this sample code for an identical CDR3. The chain uses TRBV2 and TRBJ2-2; D uncertain. The CDR3 is 15 amino acids. From germline, CDR1 is SNHLY and CDR2 FYNNEI. The ends were cut back, 1 base at V and 0 bases at J, with 6 bases in the middle. The chain's CDR3 is CASSEVRSNTGELFF. The CDR3 DNA reads as TGTGCCAGCAGTGAAGTGAGGTCGAACACCGGGGAGCTGTTTTTT. Full variable domain (missing parts from reference TRBV2 and TRBJ2-2): EPEVTQTPSHQVTQMGQEVILRCVPISNHLYFYWYRQILGQKVEFLVSFYNNEISEKSEIFDDQFSVERPDGSNFTLKIRSTKLEDSAMYFCASSEVRSNTGELFFGEGSRLTVL.

This clone showed up just once. The CDR3 nucleotides read TGCGCCAGCAGTCATTGGCCCCTAGCGGGAGGAAGATCTTCACCGTGGCACTACAATGAGCAGTTCTTC. Its protein is CASSHWPLAGGRSSPWHYNEQFF. The chain recombines TRBV23-1 with TRBJ2-1; TRBD2 agrees at 11 bases. TRBV23-1 is assigned to the ORF class and has an uncertain function. Trimming cost V 3 bases and J 3 bases; bases outside gene matches: 25. CDR3 length: 23 residues.

The chain combines TRBV5-5 with TRBJ1-3; 7 bases agree with TRBD1. Germline V gene lookup returns CDR1 SGHKS and CDR2 YYEKEE (reference sequence). The CDR3 is made up of 15 amino acids. Unmatched junction bases numbered 4, after V lost 4 bases and J lost 0 bases. The chain's CDR3 is CASSLGQPSGNTIYF. In nucleotides, the CDR3 is TGTGCCAGCAGCCTGGGACAGCCCTCTGGAAACACCATATATTTT.

The rearrangement uses TRBV2 and TRBJ2-3; 9 bases align to TRBD2. The CDR3 sequence is 15 residues long. The ends lost 3 bases at V and 3 bases at J; junction bases unmatched: 4. Germline CDR1 SNHLY, CDR2 FYNNEI. CDR3 in DNA: TGTGCCAGCAGTGACGGTCTAGCGGGAACAGATACGCAGTATTTT. This translates into CASSDGLAGTDTQYF. Together with reference TRBV2 and TRBJ2-3, the CDR3 gives the full variable domain: EPEVTQTPSHQVTQMGQEVILRCVPISNHLYFYWYRQILGQKVEFLVSFYNNEISEKSEIFDDQFSVERPDGSNFTLKIRSTKLEDSAMYFCASSDGLAGTDTQYFGPGTRLTVL.

The chain combines TRBV29-1 with TRBJ1-5; D uncertain. V was cut by 6 bases and J by 7 bases, with 13 bases left in between. Germline CDR1 reads SQVTM; CDR2 reads ANQGSEA. The CDR3 has 12 amino acids. This CDR3 reads CSVRTSGQPQHF. The CDR3 nucleotides are TGCAGCGTGCGGACCTCGGGACAGCCCCAGCATTTT.

This clone was picked up one time. The chain is built from TRBV10-3 and TRBJ2-7; TRBD2 agrees at 7 bases. Germline CDR1 ENHRY, CDR2 SYGVKD. The length of the CDR3 is 17 residues. The trim removed 4 bases at V and 4 bases at J, leaving 16 bases unmatched. The CDR3 region is CAISGRSAGANQYEQYF. CDR3 nucleotide sequence: TGTGCCATCAGTGGGAGATCGGCGGGAGCTAATCAGTACGAGCAGTACTTC.

Written as DNA, the CDR3 is TGTGCCAGCAGCGGGACAGGCTACGAGCAGTACTTC. Its protein product is CASSGTGYEQYF. This sequence joins TRBV7-8 and TRBJ2-7; 8 bases are a match to TRBD1. The length of the CDR3 is 12 residues. Germline assignment: CDR1 SGHVS and CDR2 FQNEAQ. Unmatched junction bases numbered 0, after V lost 5 bases and J lost 3 bases. The full variable domain, rest sourced from reference TRBV7-8 and TRBJ2-7, is GAGVSQSPRYKVAKRGQDVALRCDPISGHVSLFWYQQALGQGPEFLTYFQNEAQLDKSGLPSDRFFAERPEGSVSTLKIQRTQQEDSAVYLCASSGTGYEQYFGPGTRLTVT.

This clone turned up a few times. V is TRBV4-1 and J is TRBJ2-3; TRBD2 agrees at 8 bases. The V gene's germline CDR1 is MGHRA and CDR2 YSYEKL. This CDR3 has 15 amino acids. Germline trimming cut 4 bases from V and 2 bases from J; bases unmatched to any gene: 5. CDR3 region: CASSLIAGTTDTQYF. The DNA of the CDR3 is TGCGCCAGCAGCCTAATAGCGGGAACCACAGATACGCAGTATTTT.

The rearrangement uses TRBV5-4 and TRBJ1-2, with 7 nucleotides matching TRBD1. The CDR3 sequence is 15 residues long. V was clipped by 4 bases and J by 2 bases; unmatched bases: 8. Germline assignment: CDR1 SGHNT and CDR2 YYREEE (reference sequence). The CDR3 sequence is CASSGAWTGNYGYTF. CDR3 nucleotides: TGTGCCAGCAGCGGAGCTTGGACAGGAAACTATGGCTACACCTTC.

This sequence joins TRBV11-2 and TRBJ1-2; D call uncertain. The V end lost 0 bases, the J end lost 4 bases, and 9 bases lay between the germline ends. The length of the CDR3 is 14 residues. CDR1 and CDR2 (germline): SGHAT, FQNNGV. In nucleotides, the CDR3 is TGTGCCAGCAGCTTAGATCGTGCAGTCTATGGCTACACCTTC. This translates into CASSLDRAVYGYTF.

V and J are TRBV19 and TRBJ1-1; D is uncertain. The CDR3 spans 14 residues. Trimming cost V 3 bases and J 4 bases, with 12 bases left between them. Looked up from germline, CDR1 is LNHDA and CDR2 is SQIVND (reference sequence). The CDR3 is CASSIYRSGTEAFF. The CDR3 bases are TGTGCCAGTAGTATCTATCGATCAGGCACTGAAGCTTTCTTT.

The genes are TRBV28 and TRBJ2-6; 12 positions match TRBD2. CDR3 size: 18 residues. The germline gives CDR1 MDHEN, CDR2 SYDVKM. Germline trimming cut 6 bases from V and 2 bases from J; bases unmatched to any gene: 8. CDR3 in DNA: TGTGCCAGCAGCGGATGGACTAGCGGGGACGCTGGGGCCAACGTCCTGACTTTC. Its protein product is CASSGWTSGDAGANVLTF.

This CDR3 is CASSLGGTGGETQYF. Here the CDR3 DNA reads TGCGCCAGCAGCTTGGGCGGGACAGGAGGGGAGACCCAGTACTTC. The gene calls are TRBV5-1 and TRBJ2-5; TRBD1 agrees at 8 bases. The CDR3 loop spans 15 amino acids. Losses at the gene ends were 0 bases for V and 5 bases for J; bases not matched to a gene: 6. From germline, CDR1 is SGHRS and CDR2 YFSETQ.

The chain recombines TRBV11-2 with TRBJ2-7; D may be TRBD1 (6 bases). The CDR3 runs to 14 residues. V was cut by 5 bases and J by 5 bases, with 16 bases left in between. CDR1 and CDR2 (germline): SGHAT, FQNNGV. CDR3 sequence reads: CASSLRGGIHEQYF. Here the CDR3 DNA reads TGTGCCAGCAGCCTCAGAGGGGGAATCCACGAGCAGTACTTC.

V usage is TRBV5-5 and J usage is TRBJ1-2; TRBD1 is a possible D gene (5 bases). Germline CDR1 SGHKS, CDR2 YYEKEE (reference sequence). The V gene lost 4 bases and the J gene lost 2 bases, with 18 bases spanning the gap. There are 16 residues in the CDR3. CDR3 region: CASSHVQGGLNYGYTF. Written as DNA, the CDR3 is TGTGCCAGCAGCCACGTCCAGGGAGGGCTAAACTATGGCTACACCTTC.

The rearrangement joins TRBV9 to TRBJ2-1; 9 nucleotides agree with TRBD2. The germline gives CDR1 SGDLS, CDR2 YYNGEE. The CDR3 spans 16 residues. Trimming cost V 0 bases and J 8 bases; bases outside gene matches: 9. For the CDR3, the DNA is TGTGCCAGCAGCGTAGGGGGCGGGAGGGCCACACATGAGCAGTTCTTC. Translation: CASSVGGGRATHEQFF.

The chain combines TRBV9 with TRBJ2-5; tentatively, D is TRBD2 (5 bases). The germline gives CDR1 SGDLS, CDR2 YYNGEE. The CDR3 totals 13 residues. With 2 bases removed from V and 3 bases from J, the gap between germline ends came to 8 bases. The chain's CDR3 is CASSVSGEETQYF. The CDR3 DNA is TGTGCCAGCAGCGTGAGCGGTGAAGAGACCCAGTACTTC.